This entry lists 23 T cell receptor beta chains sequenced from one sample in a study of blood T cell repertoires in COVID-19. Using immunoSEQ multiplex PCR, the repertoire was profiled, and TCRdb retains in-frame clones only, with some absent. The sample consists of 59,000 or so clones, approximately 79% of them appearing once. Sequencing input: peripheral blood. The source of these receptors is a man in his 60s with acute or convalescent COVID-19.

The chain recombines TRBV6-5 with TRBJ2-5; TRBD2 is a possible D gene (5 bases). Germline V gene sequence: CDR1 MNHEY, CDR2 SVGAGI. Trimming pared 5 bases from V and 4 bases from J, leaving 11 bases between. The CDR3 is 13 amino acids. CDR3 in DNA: TGTGCCAGCAGTCCCCTCCGGGGAGAGACCCAGTACTTC. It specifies CASSPLRGETQYF.

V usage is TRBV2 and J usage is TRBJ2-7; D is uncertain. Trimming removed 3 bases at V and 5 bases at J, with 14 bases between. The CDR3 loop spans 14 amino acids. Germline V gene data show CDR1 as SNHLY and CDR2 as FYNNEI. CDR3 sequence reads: CASSEAGFPNEQYF. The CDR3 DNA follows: TGTGCCAGCAGTGAGGCCGGGTTTCCGAACGAGCAGTACTTC.

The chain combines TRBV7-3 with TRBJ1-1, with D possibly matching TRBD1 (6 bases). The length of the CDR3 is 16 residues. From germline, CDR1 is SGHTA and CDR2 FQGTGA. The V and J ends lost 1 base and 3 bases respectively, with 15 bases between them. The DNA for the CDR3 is TGTGCCAGCAGCTTAAACGGGGGGCTAGGGTACACTGAAGCTTTCTTT. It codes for CASSLNGGLGYTEAFF.

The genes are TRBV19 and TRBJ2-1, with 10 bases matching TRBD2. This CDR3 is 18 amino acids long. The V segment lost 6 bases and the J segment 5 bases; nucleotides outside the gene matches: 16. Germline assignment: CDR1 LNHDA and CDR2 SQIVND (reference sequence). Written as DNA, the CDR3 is TGTGCCAGTAGGGAAGCGGGAGGGCCCTCGGGAGGTAACAATGAGCAGTTCTTC. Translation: CASREAGGPSGGNNEQFF.

CDR3 DNA: TGTGCCAGCGGCGTCGACAGGGAAACTGAAGCTTTCTTT. Protein product: CASGVDRETEAFF. The J gene is TRBJ1-1, the V gene TRBV2, with 7 bases fitting TRBD1. CDR3 length equals 13 residues. Germline lookup yields CDR1 SNHLY and CDR2 FYNNEI. V gave up 8 bases and J gave up 5 bases; unmatched junction bases: 8.

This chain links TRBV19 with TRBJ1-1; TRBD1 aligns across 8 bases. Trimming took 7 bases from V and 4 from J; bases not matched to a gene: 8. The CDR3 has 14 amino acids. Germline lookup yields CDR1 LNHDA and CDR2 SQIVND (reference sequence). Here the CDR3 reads CASIRTGLVTEAFF. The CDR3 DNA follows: TGTGCCAGTATCCGGACAGGGCTCGTCACTGAAGCTTTCTTT.

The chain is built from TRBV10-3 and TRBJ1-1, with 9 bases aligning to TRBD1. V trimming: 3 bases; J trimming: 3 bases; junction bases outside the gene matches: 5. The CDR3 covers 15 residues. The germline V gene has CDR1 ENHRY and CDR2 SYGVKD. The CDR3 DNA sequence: TGTGCCATCAGTGACCGGACAGGGGTGGACACTGAAGCTTTCTTT. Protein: CAISDRTGVDTEAFF.

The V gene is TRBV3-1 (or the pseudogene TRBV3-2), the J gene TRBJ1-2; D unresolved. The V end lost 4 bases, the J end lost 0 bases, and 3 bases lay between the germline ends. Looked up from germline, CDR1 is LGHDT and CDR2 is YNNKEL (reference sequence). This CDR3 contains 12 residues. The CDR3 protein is CASSLTNYGYTF. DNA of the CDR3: TGTGCCAGCAGCCTAACTAACTATGGCTACACCTTC.

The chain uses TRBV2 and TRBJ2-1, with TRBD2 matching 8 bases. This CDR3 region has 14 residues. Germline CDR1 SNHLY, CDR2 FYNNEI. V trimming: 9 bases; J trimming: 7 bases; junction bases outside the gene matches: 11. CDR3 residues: CARLEAGVVNEQFF. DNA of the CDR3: TGTGCCAGACTTGAAGCGGGAGTGGTTAATGAGCAGTTCTTC.

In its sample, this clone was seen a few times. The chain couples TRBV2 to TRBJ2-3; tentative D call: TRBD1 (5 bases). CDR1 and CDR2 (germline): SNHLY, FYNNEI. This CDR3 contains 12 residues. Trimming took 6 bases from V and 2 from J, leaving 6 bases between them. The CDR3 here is CASRDNTDTQYF. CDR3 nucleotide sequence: TGTGCCAGCAGGGACAACACAGATACGCAGTATTTT.

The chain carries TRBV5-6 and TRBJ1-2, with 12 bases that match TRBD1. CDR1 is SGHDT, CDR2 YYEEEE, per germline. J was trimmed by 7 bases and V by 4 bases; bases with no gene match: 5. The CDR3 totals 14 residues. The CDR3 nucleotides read TGTGCCAGCAGCCTTTGGGACAGGGGGCTTGGCTACACCTTC. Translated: CASSLWDRGLGYTF.

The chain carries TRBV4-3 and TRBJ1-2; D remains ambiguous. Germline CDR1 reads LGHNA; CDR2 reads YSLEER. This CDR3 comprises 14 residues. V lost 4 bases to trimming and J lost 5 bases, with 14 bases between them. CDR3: CASSLEADRYGYTF. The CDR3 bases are TGCGCCAGCAGCCTGGAGGCAGATCGGTATGGCTACACCTTC.

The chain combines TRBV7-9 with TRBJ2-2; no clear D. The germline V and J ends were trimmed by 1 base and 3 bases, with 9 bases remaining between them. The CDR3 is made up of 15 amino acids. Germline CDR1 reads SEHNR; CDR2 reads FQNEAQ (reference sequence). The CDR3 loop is CASSLGQLDTGELFF. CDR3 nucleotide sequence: TGTGCCAGCAGCTTAGGACAACTCGACACCGGGGAGCTGTTTTTT.

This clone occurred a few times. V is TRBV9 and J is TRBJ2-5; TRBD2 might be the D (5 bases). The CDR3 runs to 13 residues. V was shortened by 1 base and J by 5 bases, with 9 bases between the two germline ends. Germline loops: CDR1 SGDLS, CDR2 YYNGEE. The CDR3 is CASSVTGWETQYF. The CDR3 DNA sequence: TGTGCCAGCAGCGTAACGGGGTGGGAGACCCAGTACTTC. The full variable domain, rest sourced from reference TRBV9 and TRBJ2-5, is DSGVTQTPKHLITATGQRVTLRCSPRSGDLSVYWYQQSLDQGLQFLIQYYNGEERAKGNILERFSAQQFPDLHSELNLSSLELGDSALYFCASSVTGWETQYFGPGTRLLVL.

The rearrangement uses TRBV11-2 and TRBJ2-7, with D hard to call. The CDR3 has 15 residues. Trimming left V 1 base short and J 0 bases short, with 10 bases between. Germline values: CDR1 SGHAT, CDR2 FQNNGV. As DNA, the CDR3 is TGTGCCAGCAGCTTAGTTGCGCGTACCTCCTACGAGCAGTACTTC. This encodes CASSLVARTSYEQYF.

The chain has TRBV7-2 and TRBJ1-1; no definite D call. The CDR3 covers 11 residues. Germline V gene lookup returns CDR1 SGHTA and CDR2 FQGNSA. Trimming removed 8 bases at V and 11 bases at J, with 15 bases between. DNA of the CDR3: TGTGCCAGCGGGTCTGGTGGCGGCGCTTTCTTT. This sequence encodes CASGSGGGAFF.

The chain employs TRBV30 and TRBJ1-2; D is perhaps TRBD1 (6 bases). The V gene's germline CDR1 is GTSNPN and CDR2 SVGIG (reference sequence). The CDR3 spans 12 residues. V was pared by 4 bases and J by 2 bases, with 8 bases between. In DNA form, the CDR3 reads TGTGCCTGGAATAGGGGGAACTATGGCTACACCTTC. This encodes CAWNRGNYGYTF.

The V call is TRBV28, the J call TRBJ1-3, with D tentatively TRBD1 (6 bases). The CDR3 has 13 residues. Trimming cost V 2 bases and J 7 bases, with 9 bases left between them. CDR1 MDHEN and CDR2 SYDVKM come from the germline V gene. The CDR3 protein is CASSLAGANTIYF. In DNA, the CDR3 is TGTGCCAGCAGTTTAGCAGGGGCGAACACCATATATTTT.

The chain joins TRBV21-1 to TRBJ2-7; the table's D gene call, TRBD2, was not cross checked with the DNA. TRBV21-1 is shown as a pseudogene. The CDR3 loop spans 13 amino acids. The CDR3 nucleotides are TGTGCCAGCAGCAAAGTTCCCTGCTACGAGCAGTACTTC. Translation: CASSKVPCYEQYF.

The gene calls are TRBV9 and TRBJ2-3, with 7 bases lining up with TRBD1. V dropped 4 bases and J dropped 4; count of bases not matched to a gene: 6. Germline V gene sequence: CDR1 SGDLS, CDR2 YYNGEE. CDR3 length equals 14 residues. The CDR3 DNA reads TGTGCCAGCAGCCCCTCCGACAGGGCAGATACGCAGTATTTT. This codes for CASSPSDRADTQYF.

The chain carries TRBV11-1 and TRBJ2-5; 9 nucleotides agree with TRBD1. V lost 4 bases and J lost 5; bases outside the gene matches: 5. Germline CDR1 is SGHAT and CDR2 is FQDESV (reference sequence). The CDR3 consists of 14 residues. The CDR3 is CASSSGDREETQYF. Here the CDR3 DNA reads TGTGCCAGCAGCTCGGGGGACAGGGAGGAGACCCAGTACTTC.

CDR3 coding DNA: TGTGCCAGCAGCCCGGACGGAGGGTCTGGCACTGAAGCTTTCTTT. Translation: CASSPDGGSGTEAFF. This chain joins TRBV13 and TRBJ1-1, with no clear D. This CDR3 comprises 15 residues. Germline V CDR1 and CDR2: PRHDT, FYEKMQ (reference sequence). V was cut by 5 bases and J by 4 bases, with 17 bases left in between. Supplemented by reference TRBV13 and TRBJ1-1, the full variable domain reads AAGVIQSPRHLIKEKRETATLKCYPIPRHDTVYWYQQGPGQDPQFLISFYEKMQSDKGSIPDRFSAQQFSDYHSELNMSSLELGDSALYFCASSPDGGSGTEAFFGQGTRLTVV.

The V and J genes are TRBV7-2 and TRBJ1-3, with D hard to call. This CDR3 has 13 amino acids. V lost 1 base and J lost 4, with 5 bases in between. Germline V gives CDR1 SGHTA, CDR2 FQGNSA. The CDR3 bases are TGTGCCAGCAGCTTAGGAGCGGGAAACACCATATATTTT. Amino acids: CASSLGAGNTIYF.